This T cell receptor (beta chain) was found in a study of cytomegalovirus exposure and HLA in healthy donors. This CDR3 is built from 11 residues. With 4 bases removed from V and 3 bases from J, the gap between germline ends came to 7 bases. CDR1 is DFQATT, CDR2 SNEGSKA, per germline (reference sequence). The primer mix had 60 Vbeta and 13 Jbeta primers. TCRdb's table, derived via immunoSEQ multiplex PCR, lists solely in-frame clones and lacks some. The sample shows fewer than 250,000 clones, 65% to 80% of them seen only once. Sequenced: PBMCs. The J gene is TRBJ2-7, the V gene TRBV20-1; D not resolved. The sequence derives from a man aged 25-45 years in good health and CMV-seropositive. CDR3 in amino acids: CSATTIYEQYF. CDR3 sequence (DNA): TGCAGTGCTACTACGATCTACGAGCAGTACTTC.